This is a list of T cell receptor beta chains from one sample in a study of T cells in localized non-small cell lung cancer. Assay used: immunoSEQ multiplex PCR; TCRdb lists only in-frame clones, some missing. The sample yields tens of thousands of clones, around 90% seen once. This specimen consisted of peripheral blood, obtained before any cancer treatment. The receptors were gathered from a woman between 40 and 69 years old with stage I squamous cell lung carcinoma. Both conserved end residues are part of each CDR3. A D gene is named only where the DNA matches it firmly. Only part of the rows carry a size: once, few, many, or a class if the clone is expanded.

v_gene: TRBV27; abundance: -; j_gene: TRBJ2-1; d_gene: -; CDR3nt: TGTGCCAGCAGTTTATCGAGGGGTTATGGCAATGAGCAGTTCTTC; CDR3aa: CASSLSRGYGNEQFF
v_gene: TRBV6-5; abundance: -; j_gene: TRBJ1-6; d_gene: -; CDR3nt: TGTGCCAGCAGTTACGACGGACTCCACAGTTCACCCCTCCACTTT; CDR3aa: CASSYDGLHSSPLHF
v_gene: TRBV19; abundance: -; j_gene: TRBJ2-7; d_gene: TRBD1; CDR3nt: TGTGCCAGTAGTATAATAGGGACAGGGACCCACGAGCAGTACTTC; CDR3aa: CASSIIGTGTHEQYF
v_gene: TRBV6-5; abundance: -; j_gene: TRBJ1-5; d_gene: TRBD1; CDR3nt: TGTGCCAGCAGTAGAGACAGGGGGCCTTTTCAGCCCCAGCATTTT; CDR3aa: CASSRDRGPFQPQHF
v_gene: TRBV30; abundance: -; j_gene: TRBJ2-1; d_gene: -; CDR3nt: TGTGCCTGTCTCCGGGACGGAAACATCAATGAGCAGTTCTTC; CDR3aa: CACLRDGNINEQFF
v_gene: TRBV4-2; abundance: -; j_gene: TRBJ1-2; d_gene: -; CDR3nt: TGTGCCAGCAGCCAGACCGGGATCCTCTCTCAAATCGCTAACTATGGCTACACCTTC; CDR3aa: CASSQTGILSQIANYGYTF
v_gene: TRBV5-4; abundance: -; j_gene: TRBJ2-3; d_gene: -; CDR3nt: TGTGCCAGCAGCTTGGAGGGACACCACACAGATACGCAGTATTTT; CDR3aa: CASSLEGHHTDTQYF
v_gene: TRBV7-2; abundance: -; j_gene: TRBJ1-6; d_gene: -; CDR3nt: TGTGCCAGCAGCTTCACACAGAATAATTCACCCCTCCACTTT; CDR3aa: CASSFTQNNSPLHF
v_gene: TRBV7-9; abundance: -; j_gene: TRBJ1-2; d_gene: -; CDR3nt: TGTGCCAGCAGCTCGGGAGGAGGCTACACCTTC; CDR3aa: CASSSGGGYTF
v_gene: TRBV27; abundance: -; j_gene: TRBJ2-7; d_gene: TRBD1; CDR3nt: TGTGCCAGCAGCCGTAATGGACAGGGGTACGAGCAGTACTTC; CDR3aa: CASSRNGQGYEQYF
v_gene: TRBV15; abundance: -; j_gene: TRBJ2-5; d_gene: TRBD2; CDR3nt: TGTGCCACCGCCTCGGGGGGGAGGGAGACCCAGTACTTC; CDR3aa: CATASGGRETQYF
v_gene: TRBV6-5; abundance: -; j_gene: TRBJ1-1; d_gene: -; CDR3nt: TGTGCCAGCAGGCCCACTGTGAACACTGAAGCTTTCTTT; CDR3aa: CASRPTVNTEAFF
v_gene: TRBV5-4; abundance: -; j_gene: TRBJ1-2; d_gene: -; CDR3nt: TGTGCCAGCAGCTTGGAGCAGGGCCGGGGCTACACCTTC; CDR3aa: CASSLEQGRGYTF
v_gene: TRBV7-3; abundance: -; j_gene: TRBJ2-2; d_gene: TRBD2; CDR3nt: TGTGCCAGCAGACATCCAGGAAGTGAGCGGGGGCCCGGGGAGCTGTTTTTT; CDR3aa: CASRHPGSERGPGELFF
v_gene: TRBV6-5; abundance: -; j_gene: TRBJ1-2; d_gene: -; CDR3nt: TGTGCCAGCAGTTACGGGGGGGGAGACTATGGCTACACCTTC; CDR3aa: CASSYGGGDYGYTF
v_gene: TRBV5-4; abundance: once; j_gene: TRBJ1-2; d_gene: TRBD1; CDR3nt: TGTGCCAGCAGACATTGGGGACAGGGGGACTATGGCTACACCTTC; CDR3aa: CASRHWGQGDYGYTF
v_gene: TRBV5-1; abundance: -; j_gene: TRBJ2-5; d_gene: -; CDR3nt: TGCGCCAGCAGCTTGGGGTCAGGGGTACAAGAGACCCAGTACTTC; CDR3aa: CASSLGSGVQETQYF
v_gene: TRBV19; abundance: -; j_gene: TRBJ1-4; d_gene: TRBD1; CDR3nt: TGTGCCAGTAGTCGTCGGACAGGGTTTAATGAAAAACTGTTTTTT; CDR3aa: CASSRRTGFNEKLFF
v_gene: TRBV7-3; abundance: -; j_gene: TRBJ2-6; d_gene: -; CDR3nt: TGTGCCAGCAGCCCACAGGGCCCACCTGGGGCCAACGTCCTGACTTTC; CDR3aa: CASSPQGPPGANVLTF
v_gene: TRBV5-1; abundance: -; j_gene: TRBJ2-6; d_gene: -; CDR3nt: TGCGCCAGCAGCCAGGGCCCCTCTGGGGCCAACGTCCTGACTTTC; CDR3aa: CASSQGPSGANVLTF
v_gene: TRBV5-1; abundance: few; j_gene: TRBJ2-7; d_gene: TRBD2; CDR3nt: TGCGCCAGCAGCTTCTCTAGCGGGGGGGCTTTCTCCTACGAGCAGTACTTC; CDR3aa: CASSFSSGGAFSYEQYF
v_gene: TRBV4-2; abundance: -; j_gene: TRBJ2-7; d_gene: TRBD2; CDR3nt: TGTGCCAGCAGCCAAGGAGTTCCTAGCGGGGTTTCCTACGAGCAGTACTTC; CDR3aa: CASSQGVPSGVSYEQYF
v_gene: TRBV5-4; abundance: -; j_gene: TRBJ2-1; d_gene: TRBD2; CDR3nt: TGTGCCAGCAGCAAGGGGGCGAGCGGGGGGGCCTACAATGAGCAGTTCTTC; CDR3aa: CASSKGASGGAYNEQFF
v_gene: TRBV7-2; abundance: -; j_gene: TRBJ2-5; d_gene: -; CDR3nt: TGTGCCAGCAGCTCCTACGGGACTTTCCAAGAGACCCAGTACTTC; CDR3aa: CASSSYGTFQETQYF
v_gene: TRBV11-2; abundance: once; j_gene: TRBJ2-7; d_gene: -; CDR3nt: TGTGCCAGCAGCTCCGCGGATCTATCCTACGAGCAGTACTTC; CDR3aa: CASSSADLSYEQYF
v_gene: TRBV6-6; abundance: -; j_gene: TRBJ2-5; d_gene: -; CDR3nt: TGTGCCAGCAAGCAGGGTCAAGAGACCCAGTACTTC; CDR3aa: CASKQGQETQYF
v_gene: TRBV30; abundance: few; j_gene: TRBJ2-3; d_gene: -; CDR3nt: TGTGCCTGGAGTGGAGGCCACACAGATACGCAGTATTTT; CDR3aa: CAWSGGHTDTQYF